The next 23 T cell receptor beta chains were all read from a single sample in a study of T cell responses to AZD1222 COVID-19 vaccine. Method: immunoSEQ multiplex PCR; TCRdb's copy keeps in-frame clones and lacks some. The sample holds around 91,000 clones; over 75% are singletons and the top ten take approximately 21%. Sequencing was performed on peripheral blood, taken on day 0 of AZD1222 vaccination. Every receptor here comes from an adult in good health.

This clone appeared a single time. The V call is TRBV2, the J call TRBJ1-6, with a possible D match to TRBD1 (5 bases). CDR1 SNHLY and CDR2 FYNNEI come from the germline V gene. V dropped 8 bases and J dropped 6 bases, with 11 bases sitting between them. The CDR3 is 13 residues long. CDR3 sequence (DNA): TGTGCCAGCCGAGACAGAAGTAATTCACCCCTCCACTTT. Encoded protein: CASRDRSNSPLHF.

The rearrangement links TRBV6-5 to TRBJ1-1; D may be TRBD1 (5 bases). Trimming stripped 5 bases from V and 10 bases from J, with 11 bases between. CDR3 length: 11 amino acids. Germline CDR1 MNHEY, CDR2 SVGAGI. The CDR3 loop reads CASSPSRGAFF. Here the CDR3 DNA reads TGTGCCAGCAGTCCCTCTAGGGGAGCTTTCTTT.

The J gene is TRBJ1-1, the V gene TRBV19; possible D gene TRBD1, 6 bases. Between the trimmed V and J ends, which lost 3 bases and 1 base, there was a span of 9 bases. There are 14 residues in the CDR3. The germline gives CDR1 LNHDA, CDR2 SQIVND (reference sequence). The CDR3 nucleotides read TGTGCCAGTAGTATCGACAGGCGGAACACTGAAGCTTTCTTT. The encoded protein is CASSIDRRNTEAFF.

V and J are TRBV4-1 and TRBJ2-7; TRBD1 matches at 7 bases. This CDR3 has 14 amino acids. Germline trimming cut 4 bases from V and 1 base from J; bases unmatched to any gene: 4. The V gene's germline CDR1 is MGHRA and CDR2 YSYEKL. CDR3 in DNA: TGCGCCAGCAGCCCACGGGACAGTTCCTACGAGCAGTACTTC. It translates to CASSPRDSSYEQYF.

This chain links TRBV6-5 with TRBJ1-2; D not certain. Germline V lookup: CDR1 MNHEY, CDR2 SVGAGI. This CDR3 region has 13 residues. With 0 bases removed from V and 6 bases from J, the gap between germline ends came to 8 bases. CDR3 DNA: TGTGCCAGCAGTTACTCCAGCAGAAATGGCTACACCTTC. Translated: CASSYSSRNGYTF.

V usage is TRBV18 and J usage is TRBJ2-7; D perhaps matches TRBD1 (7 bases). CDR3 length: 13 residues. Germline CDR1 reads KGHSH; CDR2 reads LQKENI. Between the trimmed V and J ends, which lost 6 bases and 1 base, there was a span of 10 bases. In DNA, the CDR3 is TGTGCCAGCTCGGGGGGACAGTCCTACGAGCAGTACTTC. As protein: CASSGGQSYEQYF. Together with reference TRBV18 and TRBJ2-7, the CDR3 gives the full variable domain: NAGVMQNPRHLVRRRGQEARLRCSPMKGHSHVYWYRQLPEEGLKFMVYLQKENIIDESGMPKERFSAEFPKEGPSILRIQQVVRGDSAAYFCASSGGQSYEQYFGPGTRLTVT.

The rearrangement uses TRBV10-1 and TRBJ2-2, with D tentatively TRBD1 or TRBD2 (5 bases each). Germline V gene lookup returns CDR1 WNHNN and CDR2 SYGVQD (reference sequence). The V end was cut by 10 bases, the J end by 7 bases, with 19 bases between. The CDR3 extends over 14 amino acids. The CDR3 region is CATPGEGQGGELFF. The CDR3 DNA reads TGCGCCACCCCTGGTGAGGGCCAGGGCGGGGAGCTGTTTTTT.

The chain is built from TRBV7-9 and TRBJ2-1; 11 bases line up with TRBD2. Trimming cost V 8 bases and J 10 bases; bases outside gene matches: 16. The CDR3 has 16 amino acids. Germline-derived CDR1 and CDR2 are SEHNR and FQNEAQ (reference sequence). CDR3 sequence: CASGTTLAGGPREQFF. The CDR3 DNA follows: TGTGCCAGCGGCACCACTTTAGCGGGGGGGCCACGGGAGCAGTTCTTC.

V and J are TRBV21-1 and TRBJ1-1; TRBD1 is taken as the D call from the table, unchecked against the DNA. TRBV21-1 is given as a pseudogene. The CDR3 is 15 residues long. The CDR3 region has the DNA TGTGCCAGCAGCAACAGGGAAAGGGAACTCACTGAAGCTTTCTTT. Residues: CASSNRERELTEAFF.

CDR3 coding DNA: TGCGCCAGCAGCCAAGCCTTTAGCTCCTACGAGCAGTACTTC. This encodes CASSQAFSSYEQYF. This rearrangement joins TRBV4-1 to TRBJ2-7; D gene ambiguous. The germline V and J ends were trimmed by 1 base and 0 bases, with 7 bases remaining between them. The CDR3 is made up of 14 amino acids. The V gene's germline CDR1 is MGHRA and CDR2 YSYEKL.

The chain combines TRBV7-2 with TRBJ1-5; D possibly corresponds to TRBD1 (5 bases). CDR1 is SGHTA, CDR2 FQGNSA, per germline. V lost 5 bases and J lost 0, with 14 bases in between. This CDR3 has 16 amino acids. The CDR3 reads CASSATGSYSNQPQHF. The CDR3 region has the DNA TGTGCCAGCAGCGCAACAGGTTCATATAGCAATCAGCCCCAGCATTTT.

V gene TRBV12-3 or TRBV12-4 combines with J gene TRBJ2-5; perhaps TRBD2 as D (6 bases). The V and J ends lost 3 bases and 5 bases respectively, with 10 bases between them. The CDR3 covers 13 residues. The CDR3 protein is CASSFGGRETQYF. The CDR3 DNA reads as TGTGCCAGCAGTTTCGGGGGAAGGGAGACCCAGTACTTC.

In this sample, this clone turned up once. The chain's CDR3 is CASSIRDNQPQHF. The CDR3 DNA is TGTGCCAGCAGTATCCGGGACAATCAGCCCCAGCATTTT. This chain connects TRBV7-2 to TRBJ1-5; D is uncertain. V was shortened by 6 bases and J by 3 bases, with 9 bases between the two germline ends. Germline lookup yields CDR1 SGHTA and CDR2 FQGNSA. The CDR3 runs to 13 residues. Using reference TRBV7-2 and TRBJ1-5 for the parts outside the CDR3, the full variable domain is GAGVSQSPSNKVTEKGKDVELRCDPISGHTALYWYRQSLGQGLEFLIYFQGNSAPDKSGLPSDRFSAERTGGSVSTLTIQRTQQEDSAVYLCASSIRDNQPQHFGDGTRLSIL.

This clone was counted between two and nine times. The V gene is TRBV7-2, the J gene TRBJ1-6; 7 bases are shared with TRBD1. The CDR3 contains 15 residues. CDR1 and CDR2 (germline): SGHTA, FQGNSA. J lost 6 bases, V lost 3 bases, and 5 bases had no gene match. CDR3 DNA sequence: TGTGCCAGCAGCTTTCAGACAGGGACTAATTCACCCCTCCACTTT. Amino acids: CASSFQTGTNSPLHF.

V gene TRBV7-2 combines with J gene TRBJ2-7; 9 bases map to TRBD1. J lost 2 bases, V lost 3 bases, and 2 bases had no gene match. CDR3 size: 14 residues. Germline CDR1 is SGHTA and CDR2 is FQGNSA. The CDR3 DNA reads TGTGCCAGCAGCTTGGGGACAGGGACCTACGAGCAGTACTTC. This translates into CASSLGTGTYEQYF. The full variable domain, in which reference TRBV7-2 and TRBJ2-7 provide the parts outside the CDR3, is GAGVSQSPSNKVTEKGKDVELRCDPISGHTALYWYRQSLGQGLEFLIYFQGNSAPDKSGLPSDRFSAERTGGSVSTLTIQRTQQEDSAVYLCASSLGTGTYEQYFGPGTRLTVT.

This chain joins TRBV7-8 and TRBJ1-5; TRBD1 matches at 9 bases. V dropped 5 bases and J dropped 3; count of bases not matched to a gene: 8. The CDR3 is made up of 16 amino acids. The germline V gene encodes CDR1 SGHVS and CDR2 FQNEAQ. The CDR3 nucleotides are TGTGCCAGCAGCAGGAAACAGGGGGCCCCCAATCAGCCCCAGCATTTT. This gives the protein CASSRKQGAPNQPQHF. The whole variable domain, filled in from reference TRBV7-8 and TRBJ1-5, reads GAGVSQSPRYKVAKRGQDVALRCDPISGHVSLFWYQQALGQGPEFLTYFQNEAQLDKSGLPSDRFFAERPEGSVSTLKIQRTQQEDSAVYLCASSRKQGAPNQPQHFGDGTRLSIL.

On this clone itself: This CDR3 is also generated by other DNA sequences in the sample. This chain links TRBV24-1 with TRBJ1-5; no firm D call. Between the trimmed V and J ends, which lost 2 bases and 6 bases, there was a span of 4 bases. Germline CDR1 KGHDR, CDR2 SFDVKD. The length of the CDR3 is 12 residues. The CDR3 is CATSDSGQPQHF. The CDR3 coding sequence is TGTGCCACCAGTGATTCGGGTCAGCCCCAGCATTTT.

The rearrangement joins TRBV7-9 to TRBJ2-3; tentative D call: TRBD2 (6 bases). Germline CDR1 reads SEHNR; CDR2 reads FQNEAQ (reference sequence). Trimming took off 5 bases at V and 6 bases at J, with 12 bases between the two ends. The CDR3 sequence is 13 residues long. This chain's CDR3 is CASSQAGGDTQYF. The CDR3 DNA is TGTGCCAGCAGCCAAGCTGGGGGGGATACGCAGTATTTT.

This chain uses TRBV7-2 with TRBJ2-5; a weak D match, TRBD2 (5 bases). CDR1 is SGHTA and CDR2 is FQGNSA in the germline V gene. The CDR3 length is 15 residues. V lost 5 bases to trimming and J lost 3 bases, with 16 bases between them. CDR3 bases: TGTGCCAGCAGCCTAGGTAGCGTCGGAGAAGAGACCCAGTACTTC. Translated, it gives CASSLGSVGEETQYF.

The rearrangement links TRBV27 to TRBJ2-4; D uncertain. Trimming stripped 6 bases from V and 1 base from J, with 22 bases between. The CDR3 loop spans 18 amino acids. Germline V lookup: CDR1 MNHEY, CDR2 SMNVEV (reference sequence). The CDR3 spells CASSIRPPSQAAKNIQYF. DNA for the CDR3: TGTGCCAGCAGCATTAGGCCCCCATCGCAGGCGGCCAAAAACATTCAGTACTTC.

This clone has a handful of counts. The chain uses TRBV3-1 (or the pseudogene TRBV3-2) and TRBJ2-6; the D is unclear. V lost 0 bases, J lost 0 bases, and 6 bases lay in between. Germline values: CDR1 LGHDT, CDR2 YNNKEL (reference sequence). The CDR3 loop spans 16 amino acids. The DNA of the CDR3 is TGTGCCAGCAGCCAAGATCGCACCTCTGGGGCCAACGTCCTGACTTTC. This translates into CASSQDRTSGANVLTF.

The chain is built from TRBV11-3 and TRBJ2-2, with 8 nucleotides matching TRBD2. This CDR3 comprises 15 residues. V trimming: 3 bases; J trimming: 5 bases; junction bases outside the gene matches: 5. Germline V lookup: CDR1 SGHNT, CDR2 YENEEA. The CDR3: CASSLSSGGTGELFF. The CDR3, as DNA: TGTGCCAGCAGCTTGAGCAGCGGGGGTACCGGGGAGCTGTTTTTT.

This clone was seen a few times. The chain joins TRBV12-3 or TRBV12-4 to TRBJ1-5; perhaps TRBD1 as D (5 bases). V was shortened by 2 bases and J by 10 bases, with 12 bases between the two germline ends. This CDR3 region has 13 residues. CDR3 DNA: TGTGCCAGCAGTTTACCCTCCCAGGGTCCCCAGCATTTT. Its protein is CASSLPSQGPQHF.